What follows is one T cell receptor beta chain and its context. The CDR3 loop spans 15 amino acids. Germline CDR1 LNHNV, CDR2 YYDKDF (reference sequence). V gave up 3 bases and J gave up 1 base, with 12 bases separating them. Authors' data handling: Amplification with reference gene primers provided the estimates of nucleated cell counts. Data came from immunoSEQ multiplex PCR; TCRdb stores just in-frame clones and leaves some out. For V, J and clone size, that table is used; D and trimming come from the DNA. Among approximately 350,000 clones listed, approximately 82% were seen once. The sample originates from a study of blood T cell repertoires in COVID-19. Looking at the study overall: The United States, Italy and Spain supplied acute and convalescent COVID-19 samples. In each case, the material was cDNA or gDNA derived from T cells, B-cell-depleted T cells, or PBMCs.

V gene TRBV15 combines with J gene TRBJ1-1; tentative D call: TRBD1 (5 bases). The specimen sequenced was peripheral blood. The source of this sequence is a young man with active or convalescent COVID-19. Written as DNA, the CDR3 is TGTGCCACCAGCAGGGAACAGGTTGGGAACACTGAAGCTTTCTTT. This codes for CATSREQVGNTEAFF.